This TCR beta chain was profiled in a study of breast tumors, draining lymph nodes, adjacent tissues. Overall study findings and caveats: Tumor and nontumor repertoires were significantly more similar in luminal-like than in basal-like breast cancer. Compared with lymph nodes, tumors were less diverse; compared with nontumor tissue, more. Data only fit, rather than demonstrated, lymph node origin of most tumor T cells.

A remark on this clonotype: The antigen is not known.

TCRdb processed the multiplex PCR reads anew with MiXCR; each CDR3 protein has one entry. The table has about 31,000 distinct CDR3 sequences, less than 65% seen once. With 2 bases clipped from V and 6 bases from J, the junction kept 10 bases outside the gene matches. The CDR3 length is 15 residues. Germline assignment: CDR1 SGHDT and CDR2 YYEEEE. This sequence joins TRBV5-6 and TRBJ2-5; TRBD2 matches at 7 bases. The source of this sequence is a female donor with breast cancer. Some clones in this sample may be carry-over from other donors' samples. Source material: breast tumor tissue. In DNA, the CDR3 is TGTGCCAGCAGCTTCTCTTCTTCGGGAGGTCAGACCCAGTACTTC. This translates into CASSFSSSGGQTQYF.